This T cell receptor beta chain derives from a study of blood T cell repertoires in COVID-19. This CDR3 spans 13 amino acids. The ends were cut back, 7 bases at V and 4 bases at J, with 13 bases in the middle. Germline CDR1 reads SNHLY; CDR2 reads FYNNEI. Data came from immunoSEQ multiplex PCR; TCRdb stores just in-frame clones and leaves some out. The sample has approximately 300,000 clones, approximately 84% seen once. The receptor's source is a man aged 25-45 years who had recovered from COVID-19. This rearrangement joins TRBV2 to TRBJ1-2; D not certain. Material: PBMCs or T cells enriched from blood (not recorded which). This CDR3 reads CASIGEPFYGYTF. The CDR3 region has the DNA TGTGCCAGCATTGGGGAGCCCTTCTATGGCTACACCTTC.